A selection of T cell receptor beta chains follows, all from one sample in a study of response to subunit inactivated influenza vaccine. TCRdb fed the RT-PCR reads into MiXCR, producing one record per CDR3 protein. Among 600,000 to 850,000 distinct CDR3 sequences listed, approximately 14% were seen once. The specimen was PBMCs from blood, collected less than 15 days before vaccination. These receptors were collected from a middle-aged man who received an inactivated influenza vaccine. Both conserved end residues are part of each CDR3. A D gene is named only where the DNA matches it firmly. Size is stated for part of the rows, as once, few or many counts, or as a class when the clone is expanded.

few TRBJ2-1 TRBV12-3/TRBV12-4 TRBD2 CASSLGLGLAGVSNEQFF TGTGCCAGCAGTTTGGGGCTGGGGCTAGCGGGAGTATCAAATGAGCAGTTCTTC
. TRBJ2-7 TRBV6-2/TRBV6-3 . CASRRDSIPTYEQYF TGTGCCAGCAGACGCGACTCTATCCCCACCTACGAGCAGTACTTC
few TRBJ2-1 TRBV7-2 . CASSSSGWVEGNNEQFF TGTGCCAGCAGCTCATCAGGCTGGGTAGAAGGAAACAATGAGCAGTTCTTC
. TRBJ2-7 TRBV2 . CASSVFITDQYEQYF TGTGCCAGCAGCGTGTTTATTACGGACCAATACGAGCAGTACTTC
many TRBJ1-1 TRBV10-3 TRBD1 CATRQGADTEAFF TGTGCCACCAGACAGGGGGCGGACACTGAAGCTTTCTTT
. TRBJ1-2 TRBV2 TRBD1 CASSDRDRGAYGYTF TGTGCCAGCAGTGATCGGGACAGGGGGGCCTATGGCTACACCTTC
few TRBJ2-7 TRBV20-1 . CSASPGGRSSYEQYF TGCAGTGCTTCTCCTGGAGGCAGGAGCTCCTACGAGCAGTACTTC
many TRBJ2-5 TRBV9 TRBD1 CASSVRTGKGETQYF TGTGCCAGCAGCGTTAGGACAGGGAAAGGAGAGACCCAGTACTTC
many TRBJ2-3 TRBV10-3 TRBD2 CAINAGGSTDTQYF TGTGCCATCAATGCGGGGGGGAGCACAGATACGCAGTATTTT
few TRBJ1-2 TRBV24-1 . CATSDFSVTYGYTF TGTGCCACCAGTGATTTTTCGGTTACCTATGGCTACACCTTC
many TRBJ1-5 TRBV27 TRBD1 CASSLSGQVGLDQPQHF TGTGCCAGCAGTTTATCGGGACAGGTTGGGCTGGATCAGCCCCAGCATTTT
. TRBJ2-7 TRBV20-1 . CSARDPAPGEQYF TGCAGTGCTAGAGATCCGGCCCCAGGCGAGCAGTACTTC
many TRBJ2-2 TRBV30 . CAWSSLAINTGELFF TGTGCCTGGAGTAGCCTAGCAATAAACACCGGGGAGCTGTTTTTT
few TRBJ2-2 TRBV20-1 TRBD2 CSARPSGKSGELFF TGCAGTGCTAGGCCTAGCGGGAAGAGCGGGGAGCTGTTTTTT
few TRBJ2-7 TRBV20-1 . CSAKVYFGSDSYEQYF TGCAGTGCTAAGGTTTATTTCGGGAGTGACTCCTACGAGCAGTACTTC
many TRBJ2-4 TRBV20-1 TRBD1 CSARATGKTAKNIQYF TGCAGTGCTAGAGCGACAGGGAAAACGGCCAAAAACATTCAGTACTTC
few TRBJ1-4 TRBV20-1 . CSAPRRGAEKLFF TGCAGTGCTCCCCGAAGGGGCGCGGAAAAACTGTTTTTT
few TRBJ2-7 TRBV14 TRBD1 CASSQSRDRAYEQYF TGTGCCAGCAGCCAAAGCCGGGACAGGGCCTACGAGCAGTACTTC
. TRBJ2-7 TRBV12-3/TRBV12-4 . CASKFHSSYEQYF TGTGCCAGCAAGTTCCACAGCTCCTACGAGCAGTACTTC
few TRBJ2-6 TRBV20-1 . CSAGSGPLAGANVLTF TGCAGTGCTGGGAGCGGGCCCTTAGCTGGGGCCAACGTCCTGACTTTC
many TRBJ2-3 TRBV5-1 . CASSSVTGPDTQYF TGCGCCAGCAGCTCGGTGACAGGACCAGATACGCAGTATTTT
few TRBJ2-7 TRBV20-1 . CSAMVPGTSYEQYF TGCAGTGCTATGGTACCAGGGACCTCCTACGAGCAGTACTTC
many TRBJ2-1 TRBV7-9 TRBD1 CASSLVGQGGNEQFF TGTGCCAGCAGCTTAGTGGGACAGGGTGGCAATGAGCAGTTCTTC
. TRBJ2-1 TRBV18 . CASSVNSRNEQFF TGTGCCAGCTCAGTGAACAGTCGCAATGAGCAGTTCTTC
. TRBJ2-5 TRBV30 TRBD1 CAWRADRGLETQYF TGTGCCTGGAGGGCGGACAGGGGGCTGGAGACCCAGTACTTC
few TRBJ2-7 TRBV5-1 TRBD2 CASSSSLSGSYEQYF TGCGCCAGCAGCTCTTCGCTTAGCGGGAGTTACGAGCAGTACTTC
few TRBJ1-2 TRBV29-1 . CSGETGDGYTF TGCAGCGGAGAGACAGGCGATGGCTACACCTTC
many TRBJ2-2 TRBV3-1 TRBD2 CASSQDSSGGPGELFF TGTGCCAGCAGCCAAGATTCTAGCGGGGGGCCCGGGGAGCTGTTTTTT
few TRBJ1-4 TRBV19 . CASSWTARAEKLFF TGTGCCAGTAGTTGGACAGCTCGGGCTGAAAAACTGTTTTTT
few TRBJ2-3 TRBV18 TRBD2 CASSTLPGLAGSRSTDTQYF TGTGCCAGCTCAACTCTCCCCGGACTAGCGGGATCTCGAAGCACAGATACGCAGTATTTT
few TRBJ1-4 TRBV18 . CASSPRASGQEKLFF TGTGCCAGCTCACCCCGGGCCTCAGGGCAGGAAAAACTGTTTTTT
few TRBJ1-5 TRBV27 . CASSEYRAQPQHF TGTGCCAGCAGTGAATACCGGGCTCAGCCCCAGCATTTT
once TRBJ2-2 TRBV28 TRBD2 CASREGWNTGELFF TGTGCCTCGCGGGAGGGATGGAACACCGGGGAGCTGTTTTTT
. TRBJ2-7 TRBV5-1 TRBD1 CASSPGQEEGYEQYF TGCGCCAGCAGCCCGGGACAGGAGGAGGGTTACGAGCAGTACTTC
few TRBJ1-1 TRBV7-2 . CASWGGVRYTEAFF TGTGCCAGCTGGGGGGGGGTCCGGTACACTGAAGCTTTCTTT
. TRBJ1-1 TRBV18 . CASSLHRNTEAFF TGTGCCAGCTCACTCCACAGGAACACTGAAGCTTTCTTT
few TRBJ1-5 TRBV28 . CASSPWSGNNQPQHF TGTGCCAGCAGTCCCTGGTCGGGCAACAATCAGCCCCAGCATTTT
few TRBJ1-1 TRBV27 . CASRLGGRYTEAFF TGTGCCAGTCGATTGGGGGGCAGGTACACTGAAGCTTTCTTT
few TRBJ2-7 TRBV3-1 TRBD2 CASSLSEAGTYEQYF TGTGCCAGCAGCCTTTCGGAAGCGGGGACTTACGAGCAGTACTTC
many TRBJ2-7 TRBV24-1 . CATSDSYEQYF TGTGCCACCAGTGATTCCTACGAGCAGTACTTC
few TRBJ1-6 TRBV20-1 . CSAEGKTRFFPHF TGCAGTGCTGAGGGCAAAACGCGATTTTTTCCCCACTTT
many TRBJ2-3 TRBV12-3/TRBV12-4 TRBD1 CASSFGTAGTDTQYF TGTGCCAGCAGTTTTGGGACAGCTGGCACAGATACGCAGTATTTT
many TRBJ2-7 TRBV28 TRBD2 CASSLPGGSYEQYF TGTGCCAGCAGCTTGCCGGGGGGGTCCTACGAGCAGTACTTC
. TRBJ1-4 TRBV4-1 TRBD1 CASSQAPPTGRNEKLFF TGCGCCAGCAGCCAAGCTCCTCCGACAGGGAGGAATGAAAAACTGTTTTTT
. TRBJ2-5 TRBV25-1 . CASSEFSGGVETQYF TGTGCCAGCAGTGAATTTAGTGGAGGGGTTGAGACCCAGTACTTC
many TRBJ2-4 TRBV29-1 . CSVERTDSAKNIQYF TGCAGCGTTGAGAGGACTGATTCAGCCAAAAACATTCAGTACTTC
few TRBJ1-2 TRBV12-3/TRBV12-4 . CASSSLLVPDEGYTF TGTGCCAGCAGCTCCCTGCTGGTCCCGGACGAGGGCTACACCTTC
few TRBJ2-7 TRBV3-1 TRBD1 CASSQSGTGAQYF TGTGCCAGCAGCCAGTCCGGGACAGGGGCGCAGTACTTC
many TRBJ1-6 TRBV5-1 . CASSPSGRGSPLHF TGCGCCAGCAGCCCCTCCGGGAGGGGTTCACCCCTCCACTTT
. TRBJ2-7 TRBV5-1 . CASSEGPTTGEQYF TGCGCCAGCAGCGAGGGACCCACTACTGGCGAGCAGTACTTC
. TRBJ2-5 TRBV7-2 . CASSIPDWAGVETQYF TGTGCCAGCAGCATACCTGACTGGGCAGGGGTAGAGACCCAGTACTTC
few TRBJ2-3 TRBV4-2 TRBD1 CASSQEGGPHPDTQYF TGTGCCAGCAGCCAAGAAGGGGGCCCTCATCCCGATACGCAGTATTTT
few TRBJ2-7 TRBV5-1 . CASSKLDSYEQYF TGCGCCAGCAGCAAGCTCGACAGCTACGAGCAGTACTTC
. TRBJ2-5 TRBV6-2/TRBV6-3 . CASSLLASRAPYQETQYF TGTGCCAGCAGTTTACTCGCTTCCAGGGCACCTTACCAAGAGACCCAGTACTTC
. TRBJ2-7 TRBV7-9 . CASSPYGINRSSYEQYF TGTGCCAGCAGCCCCTACGGGATCAACAGGAGCTCCTACGAGCAGTACTTC